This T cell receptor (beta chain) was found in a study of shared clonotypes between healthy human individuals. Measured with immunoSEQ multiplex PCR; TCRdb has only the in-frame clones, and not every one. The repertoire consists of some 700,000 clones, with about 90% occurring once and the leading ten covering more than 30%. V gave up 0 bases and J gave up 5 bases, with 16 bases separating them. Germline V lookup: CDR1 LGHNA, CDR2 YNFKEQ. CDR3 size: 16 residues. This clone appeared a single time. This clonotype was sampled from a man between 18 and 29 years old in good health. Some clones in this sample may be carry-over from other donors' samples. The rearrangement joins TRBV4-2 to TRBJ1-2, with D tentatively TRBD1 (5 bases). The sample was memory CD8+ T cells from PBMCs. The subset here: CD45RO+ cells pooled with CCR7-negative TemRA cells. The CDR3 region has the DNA TGTGCCAGCAGCCAAGAATTGCCCCTAGACAGTTATGGCTACACCTTC. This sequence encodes CASSQELPLDSYGYTF.